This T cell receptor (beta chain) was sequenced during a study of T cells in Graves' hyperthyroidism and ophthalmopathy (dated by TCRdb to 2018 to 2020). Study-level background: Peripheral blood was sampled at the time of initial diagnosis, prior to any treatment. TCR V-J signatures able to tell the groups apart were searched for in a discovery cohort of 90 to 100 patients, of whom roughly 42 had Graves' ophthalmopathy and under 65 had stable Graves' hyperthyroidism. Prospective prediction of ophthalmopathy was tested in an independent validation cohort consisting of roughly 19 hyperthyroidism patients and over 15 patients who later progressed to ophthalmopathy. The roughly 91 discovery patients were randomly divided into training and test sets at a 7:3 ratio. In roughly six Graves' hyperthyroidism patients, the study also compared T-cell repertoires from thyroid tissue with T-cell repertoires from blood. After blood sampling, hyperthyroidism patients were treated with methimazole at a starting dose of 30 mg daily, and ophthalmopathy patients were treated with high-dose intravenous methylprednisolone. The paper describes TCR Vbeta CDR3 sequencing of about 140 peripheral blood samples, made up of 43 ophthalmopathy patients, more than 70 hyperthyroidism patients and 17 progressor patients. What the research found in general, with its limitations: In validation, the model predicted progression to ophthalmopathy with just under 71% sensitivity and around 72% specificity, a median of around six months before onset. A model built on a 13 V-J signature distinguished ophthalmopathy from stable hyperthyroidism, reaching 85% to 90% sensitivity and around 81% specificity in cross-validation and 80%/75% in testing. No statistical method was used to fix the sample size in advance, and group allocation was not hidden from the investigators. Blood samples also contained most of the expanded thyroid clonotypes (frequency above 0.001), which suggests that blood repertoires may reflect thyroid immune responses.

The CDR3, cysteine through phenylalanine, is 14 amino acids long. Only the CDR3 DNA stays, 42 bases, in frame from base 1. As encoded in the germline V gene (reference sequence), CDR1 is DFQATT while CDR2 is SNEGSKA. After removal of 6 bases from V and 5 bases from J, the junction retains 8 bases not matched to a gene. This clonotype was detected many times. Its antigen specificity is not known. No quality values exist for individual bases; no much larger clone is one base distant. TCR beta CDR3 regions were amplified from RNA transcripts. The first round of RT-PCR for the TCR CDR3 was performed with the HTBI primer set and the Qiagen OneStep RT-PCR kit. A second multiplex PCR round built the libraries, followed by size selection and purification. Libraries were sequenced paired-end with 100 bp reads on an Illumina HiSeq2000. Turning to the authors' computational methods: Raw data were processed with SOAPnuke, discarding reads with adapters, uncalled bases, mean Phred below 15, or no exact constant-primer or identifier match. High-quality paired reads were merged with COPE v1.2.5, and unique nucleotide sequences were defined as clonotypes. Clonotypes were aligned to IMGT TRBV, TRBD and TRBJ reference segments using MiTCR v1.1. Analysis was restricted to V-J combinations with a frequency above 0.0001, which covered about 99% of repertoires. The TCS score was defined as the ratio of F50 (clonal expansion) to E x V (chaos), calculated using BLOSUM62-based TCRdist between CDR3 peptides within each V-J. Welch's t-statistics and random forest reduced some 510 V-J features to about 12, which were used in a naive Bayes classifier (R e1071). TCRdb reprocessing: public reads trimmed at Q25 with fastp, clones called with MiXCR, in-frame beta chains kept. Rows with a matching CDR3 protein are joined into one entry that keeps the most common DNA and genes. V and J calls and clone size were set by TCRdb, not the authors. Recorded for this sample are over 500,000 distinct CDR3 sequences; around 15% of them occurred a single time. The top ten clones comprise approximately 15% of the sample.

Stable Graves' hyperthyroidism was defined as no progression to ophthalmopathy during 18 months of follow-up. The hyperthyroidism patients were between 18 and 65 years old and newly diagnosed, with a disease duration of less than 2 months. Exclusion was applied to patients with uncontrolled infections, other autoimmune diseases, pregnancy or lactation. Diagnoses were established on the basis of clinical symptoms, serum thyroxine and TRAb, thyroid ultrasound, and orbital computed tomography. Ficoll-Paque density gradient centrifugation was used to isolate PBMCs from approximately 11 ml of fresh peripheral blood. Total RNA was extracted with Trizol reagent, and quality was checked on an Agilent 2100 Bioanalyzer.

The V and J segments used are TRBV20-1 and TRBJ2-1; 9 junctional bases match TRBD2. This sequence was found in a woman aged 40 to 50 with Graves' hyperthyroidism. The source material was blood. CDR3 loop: CSAHSGSSNNEQFF. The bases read TGCAGTGCCCATAGCGGGAGCAGCAACAATGAGCAGTTCTTC.